These 30 T cell receptor beta chains originate from one sample sequenced in a study of T-cell reconstitution after alpha-beta-depleted transplantation in children. Library preparation (for TCRbeta) was performed with unique molecular identifiers. TCRdb reprocessed the PCR reads with MiXCR, giving one entry per CDR3 protein. The sample lists some 500,000 distinct CDR3 sequences; about a sixth were seen once. Sequences were derived from PBMCs from the stem cell graft donor, sampled from the stem cell graft. These receptors all come from a human donor who donated a stem cell graft to a child with acute lymphoblastic leukemia.

V usage is TRBV7-2 and J usage is TRBJ2-1, with 7 bases lining up with TRBD2. Trimming removed 5 bases from V and 4 bases from J; junction bases left unmatched: 11. CDR1 SGHTA and CDR2 FQGNSA come from the germline V gene. The CDR3 extends over 16 amino acids. Here the CDR3 DNA reads TGTGCCAGCAGCCCCGTAAGGGTAGCGGGTTACAATGAGCAGTTCTTC. Its protein product is CASSPVRVAGYNEQFF.

The CDR3 DNA sequence: TGTGCCAGCAGTTTAGGGGTTCACAATGAGCAGTTCTTC. Encoded protein: CASSLGVHNEQFF. The V gene is TRBV27, the J gene TRBJ2-1; D is unresolved. The germline gives CDR1 MNHEY, CDR2 SMNVEV (reference sequence). This CDR3 has 13 amino acids. V lost 2 bases, J lost 5 bases, and 7 bases lay in between.

This clonotype turned up a few times. V and J are TRBV12-3 or TRBV12-4 and TRBJ2-6, with 14 bases fitting TRBD2. The CDR3 runs 22 residues. V trimming: 3 bases; J trimming: 2 bases; junction bases outside the gene matches: 15. The CDR3 spells CASSFVSTSGRAGGPGANVLTF. DNA for the CDR3: TGTGCCAGCAGTTTTGTTTCGACTAGCGGGAGGGCCGGGGGGCCTGGGGCCAACGTCCTGACTTTC.

CDR3 coding DNA: TGTGCCAGCACCGATACAAGCTCCTACAATGAGCAGTTCTTC. Protein: CASTDTSSYNEQFF. The chain combines TRBV12-3 or TRBV12-4 with TRBJ2-1, with no clear D. Trimming pared 7 bases from V and 0 bases from J, leaving 10 bases between. The CDR3 totals 14 residues.

This clonotype came up a few times. V gene TRBV9 combines with J gene TRBJ1-1; no clear D. The germline CDR1 and CDR2 sequences are SGDLS and YYNGEE. This CDR3 comprises 12 residues. V dropped 4 bases and J dropped 2 bases, with 6 bases sitting between them. The CDR3 DNA sequence: TGTGCCAGCAGCATGGGTAACACTGAAGCTTTCTTT. It encodes CASSMGNTEAFF.

This clonotype was observed at least ten times. The chain has TRBV6-4 and TRBJ2-1; TRBD1 might be the D (6 bases). The germline V gene has CDR1 MRHNA and CDR2 SNTAGT. Trimming stripped 3 bases from V and 3 bases from J, with 12 bases between. The CDR3 runs to 15 residues. This CDR3 is CASSDVPGDYNEQFF. DNA of the CDR3: TGTGCCAGCAGTGATGTCCCAGGGGACTACAATGAGCAGTTCTTC.

This chain connects TRBV3-1 to TRBJ2-7; weak D call: TRBD1 (6 bases). Looked up from germline, CDR1 is LGHDT and CDR2 is YNNKEL (reference sequence). V lost 2 bases to trimming and J lost 1 base, with 18 bases between them. The CDR3 length is 17 residues. CDR3 sequence reads: CASSQRASLRGSYEQYF. CDR3 DNA: TGTGCCAGCAGCCAAAGGGCGTCCCTGAGGGGGTCCTACGAGCAGTACTTC.

This clonotype was seen a handful of times. The rearrangement links TRBV14 to TRBJ2-1, with 13 bases lining up with TRBD2. The CDR3 is 15 residues long. From germline, CDR1 is SGHDN and CDR2 FVKESK. V trimming: 1 base; J trimming: 13 bases; junction bases outside the gene matches: 7. CDR3 in amino acids: CASSQVGTSGTAQFF. DNA of the CDR3: TGTGCCAGCAGCCAAGTAGGGACTAGCGGGACTGCCCAGTTCTTC. Full variable domain (missing parts from reference TRBV14 and TRBJ2-1): EAGVTQFPSHSVIEKGQTVTLRCDPISGHDNLYWYRRVMGKEIKFLLHFVKESKQDESGMPNNRFLAERTGGTYSTLKVQPAELEDSGVYFCASSQVGTSGTAQFFGPGTRLTVL.

This clonotype was picked up a small number of times. This chain uses TRBV12-3 or TRBV12-4 with TRBJ1-6, with D possibly matching TRBD1 (5 bases). Trimming left V 3 bases short and J 11 bases short, with 8 bases between. This CDR3 region has 12 residues. The CDR3 bases are TGTGCCAGCAGTTTGTCAGGGACACCCCTCCACTTT. Translating it yields CASSLSGTPLHF.

The chain couples TRBV29-1 to TRBJ1-2; D gene unclear. With 4 bases removed from V and 8 bases from J, the gap between germline ends came to 14 bases. Per the germline V gene, CDR1 is SQVTM and CDR2 is ANQGSEA. This CDR3 contains 12 residues. CDR3 sequence reads: CSVVGRGGGYTF. CDR3 coding DNA: TGCAGCGTTGTAGGTCGGGGAGGCGGCTACACCTTC.

The chain has TRBV29-1 and TRBJ2-1; D gene ambiguous. The CDR3 has 17 residues. V shed 5 bases and J shed 0 bases, with 20 bases lying between them. The germline gives CDR1 SQVTM, CDR2 ANQGSEA. The CDR3 sequence is CSVSWAGGSSSYNEQFF. CDR3 sequence (DNA): TGCAGCGTTTCTTGGGCAGGCGGCTCCAGCTCCTACAATGAGCAGTTCTTC.

In its sample, this clonotype was seen a few times. This chain uses TRBV7-9 with TRBJ2-1; the D is unclear. V was shortened by 5 bases and J by 0 bases, with 14 bases between the two germline ends. The germline V gene has CDR1 SEHNR and CDR2 FQNEAQ (reference sequence). The CDR3 contains 16 residues. CDR3 in amino acids: CASSPLFRSSYNEQFF. The CDR3, as DNA: TGTGCCAGCAGCCCTCTCTTCAGAAGCTCCTACAATGAGCAGTTCTTC.

The chain links TRBV29-1 to TRBJ2-7; 8 positions match TRBD1. CDR1 is SQVTM and CDR2 is ANQGSEA in the germline V gene. With 4 bases clipped from V and 5 bases from J, the junction kept 13 bases outside the gene matches. The CDR3 has 15 amino acids. The CDR3 nucleotides read TGCAGCGTTGCGATCTGGACAGGGAAAGGCCACGAGCAGTACTTC. It translates to CSVAIWTGKGHEQYF.

This clonotype has more than one count but fewer than ten. The chain is built from TRBV7-6 and TRBJ1-5; no definite D call. In germline, CDR1 is SGHVS, CDR2 FNYEAQ. The CDR3 runs to 13 residues. V lost 4 bases, J lost 5 bases, and 9 bases lay in between. The CDR3 coding sequence is TGTGCCAGCAGCTCCCGCACGCATCAGCCCCAGCATTTT. Translated: CASSSRTHQPQHF.

DNA of the CDR3: TGTGCCAGCAGCCCCTTGAGTGGCGGGGAAACAGATACGCAGTATTTT. Its translation: CASSPLSGGETDTQYF. The chain links TRBV12-3 or TRBV12-4 to TRBJ2-3, with TRBD2 as a possible D gene (6 bases). CDR3 length: 16 amino acids. V was trimmed by 6 bases and J by 3 bases, leaving 19 bases between them.

The chain couples TRBV20-1 to TRBJ1-1, with D uncertain. The germline V gene has CDR1 DFQATT and CDR2 SNEGSKA (reference sequence). This CDR3 has 15 residues. V was shortened by 2 bases and J by 0 bases, with 13 bases between the two germline ends. The CDR3 protein is CSARQPLDMNTEAFF. The CDR3 coding sequence is TGCAGTGCTAGACAACCCCTAGACATGAACACTGAAGCTTTCTTT.

The chain joins TRBV5-1 to TRBJ1-1; the D is unclear. This CDR3 contains 14 residues. V lost 2 bases, J lost 5 bases, and 13 bases lay in between. Germline CDR1 and CDR2: SGHRS and YFSETQ. This CDR3 is CASSLVTGVTEAFF. CDR3 nucleotides: TGCGCCAGCAGCTTAGTGACCGGGGTGACTGAAGCTTTCTTT.

As DNA, the CDR3 is TGTGCCAGCAGCCAAGGGCTAGCAGTGGGCGAGCAGTACTTC. It is translated as CASSQGLAVGEQYF. The chain links TRBV4-2 to TRBJ2-7, with D possibly TRBD2 on 5 matching bases. This CDR3 spans 14 amino acids. Between the trimmed V and J ends, which lost 1 base and 6 bases, there was a span of 13 bases. Germline CDR1 is LGHNA and CDR2 is YNFKEQ.

The gene calls are TRBV29-1 and TRBJ1-4, with D unresolved. The germline V gene has CDR1 SQVTM and CDR2 ANQGSEA. Trimming took off 3 bases at V and 6 bases at J, with 17 bases between the two ends. The CDR3 runs to 15 residues. The CDR3 DNA reads TGCAGCGTTGATTTTGGGGATAGCGAGGATGAAAAACTGTTTTTT. This gives the protein CSVDFGDSEDEKLFF.

In its sample, this clonotype was seen a few times. The rearrangement joins TRBV10-3 to TRBJ2-5; 15 bases agree with TRBD2. Germline V gene data show CDR1 as ENHRY and CDR2 as SYGVKD. This CDR3 contains 15 residues. V was clipped by 5 bases and J by 4 bases; unmatched bases: 2. This CDR3 reads CAISPGLAGGETQYF. The CDR3 DNA is TGTGCCATCAGTCCGGGACTAGCGGGAGGAGAGACCCAGTACTTC.

A note on this clonotype: A much bigger clone sits one base away, suggesting this may be a read error. The rearrangement links TRBV20-1 to TRBJ2-7; TRBD2 matches 11 bases. The length of the CDR3 is 15 residues. The germline gives CDR1 DFQATT, CDR2 SNEGSKA (reference sequence). The CDR3 DNA reads as TGCTGTGCTTTTCCGACTAGCGGGGTCTCCTACGAGCAGTACTTC. This gives the protein CCAFPTSGVSYEQYF.

This clonotype turned up a few times. The gene calls are TRBV7-8 and TRBJ2-1; TRBD2 matches at 12 bases. The CDR3 spans 17 residues. Trimming removed 2 bases from V and 4 bases from J; junction bases left unmatched: 6. Germline V gene sequence: CDR1 SGHVS, CDR2 FQNEAQ. The CDR3 reads CASSLMASGRVYNEQFF. CDR3 nucleotide sequence: TGTGCCAGCAGCTTAATGGCTAGCGGGAGGGTATACAATGAGCAGTTCTTC.

The sample holds a few counts of this clonotype. This chain joins TRBV5-1 and TRBJ2-5; 8 bases are a match to TRBD2. Germline CDR1 and CDR2: SGHRS and YFSETQ. CDR3 length equals 16 residues. The V and J ends lost 4 bases and 1 base, in that order; junction bases with no gene match: 9. CDR3 DNA: TGCGCCAGCAGCCTCGGGGGTCTAGCGGGCCAAGAGACCCAGTACTTC. The encoded protein is CASSLGGLAGQETQYF. The full variable domain, rest sourced from reference TRBV5-1 and TRBJ2-5, is KAGVTQTPRYLIKTRGQQVTLSCSPISGHRSVSWYQQTPGQGLQFLFEYFSETQRNKGNFPGRFSGRQFSNSRSEMNVSTLELGDSALYLCASSLGGLAGQETQYFGPGTRLLVL.

The chain carries TRBV6-7 and TRBJ2-1, with TRBD2 identical over 11 bases. TRBV6-7 is classed as an ORF, of uncertain function. This CDR3 has 15 amino acids. V shed 8 bases and J 6 bases; nucleotides not matched to a gene: 9. DNA for the CDR3: TGTGCCAGCTCCCTCAGGACTAGCGGGCCCAATGAGCAGTTCTTC. Translated: CASSLRTSGPNEQFF.

Only a few counts were recorded for this clonotype. The CDR3 DNA is TGTGCCAGTACGACAGGGTTAATGAACACTGAAGCTTTCTTT. This codes for CASTTGLMNTEAFF. The genes are TRBV2 and TRBJ1-1; TRBD1 matches 7 bases. The CDR3 contains 14 residues. Unmatched junction bases numbered 7, after V lost 9 bases and J lost 0 bases. Germline-derived CDR1 and CDR2 are SNHLY and FYNNEI.

The J gene is TRBJ2-1, the V gene TRBV3-1, with a possible D match to TRBD2 (6 bases). The CDR3 is 13 residues long. Germline CDR1 and CDR2: LGHDT and YNNKEL (reference sequence). With 9 bases removed from V and 5 bases from J, the gap between germline ends came to 14 bases. The CDR3, as DNA: TGTGCCAGTCTAGCGCGAGACCACAATGAGCAGTTCTTC. Protein: CASLARDHNEQFF.

This chain uses TRBV5-1 with TRBJ2-1; D ambiguous. Germline CDR1 SGHRS, CDR2 YFSETQ. The germline V and J ends were trimmed by 7 bases and 6 bases, with 8 bases remaining between them. This CDR3 is 11 amino acids long. Here the CDR3 DNA reads TGCGCCAGCGCTAACGGCAATGAGCAGTTCTTC. Protein sequence: CASANGNEQFF. The variable domain in full, with the rest retrieved from reference TRBV5-1 and TRBJ2-1, is KAGVTQTPRYLIKTRGQQVTLSCSPISGHRSVSWYQQTPGQGLQFLFEYFSETQRNKGNFPGRFSGRQFSNSRSEMNVSTLELGDSALYLCASANGNEQFFGPGTRLTVL.

This clonotype has only a few counts. The chain carries TRBV27 and TRBJ2-2; possibly TRBD2 for D (5 bases). V was cut by 7 bases and J by 5 bases, with 17 bases left in between. Germline-derived CDR1 and CDR2 are MNHEY and SMNVEV (reference sequence). This CDR3 spans 15 amino acids. The CDR3 region has the DNA TGTGCCAGCAAGATCGGGGTAGTTGGGACCGGGGAGCTGTTTTTT. Its translation is CASKIGVVGTGELFF.

This clonotype was counted between two and nine times. The J gene is TRBJ2-7, the V gene TRBV9; D is unresolved. V lost 0 bases, J lost 4 bases, and 11 bases lay in between. The CDR3 runs 14 residues. The V gene's germline CDR1 is SGDLS and CDR2 YYNGEE. The DNA of the CDR3 is TGTGCCAGCAGCGTAGGGGTAGCAACGTACGAGCAGTACTTC. Translating it yields CASSVGVATYEQYF.

This clonotype turned up a few times. The rearrangement links TRBV20-1 to TRBJ2-1; 11 bases agree with TRBD2. Trimming took 5 bases from V and 1 from J; bases not matched to a gene: 4. This CDR3 spans 15 amino acids. Germline loops: CDR1 DFQATT, CDR2 SNEGSKA (reference sequence). DNA for the CDR3: TGCAGTGCTTTGACTAGCGGGACGTCCTACAATGAGCAGTTCTTC. Protein sequence: CSALTSGTSYNEQFF.